A selection of T cell receptor beta chains follows, all from one sample in a study of regulatory T cells in long-lasting Graves disease. TCRdb reprocessed the multiplex PCR reads via MiXCR and lists one record per CDR3 protein. The sample lists about 530,000 distinct CDR3 sequences, about 16% seen once, with more than 20% in the top ten. The sample was also linked to a second study, of T cells in Graves' hyperthyroidism and ophthalmopathy.

The specimen was peripheral blood mononuclear cells (PBMCs), collected at new diagnosis, from a patient treated with antithyroid drugs. The receptors were gathered from a woman aged 35 to 60 with Graves disease. Each CDR3 is given with its conserved first and last residue. A D gene is named only where the DNA matches it firmly. Size is omitted from some rows. Given values are once, few, many or a class for expanded clones.

CDR3 protein	CDR3 DNA	clone size	V gene	J gene	D gene
CASSYRPAWEQYF	TGTGCCAGCAGTTACAGGCCAGCTTGGGAGCAGTACTTC	many	TRBV6-5	TRBJ2-7	-
CASSSGLADEQYF	TGTGCCAGCAGCTCGGGACTAGCGGACGAGCAGTACTTC	many	TRBV13	TRBJ2-7	TRBD2
CASSLGSQYTGELFF	TGTGCCAGCAGCTTAGGTAGTCAGTACACCGGGGAGCTGTTTTTT	-	TRBV7-3	TRBJ2-2	-
CAIRGGVRETQYF	TGTGCCATCAGAGGAGGGGTTCGGGAGACCCAGTACTTC	few	TRBV10-3	TRBJ2-5	-
CASRGTGGDTEAFF	TGTGCCAGCAGGGGGACAGGTGGGGACACTGAAGCTTTCTTT	many	TRBV12-3/TRBV12-4	TRBJ1-1	TRBD1
CASSQTVGYGYTF	TGTGCCAGCAGTCAGACCGTTGGCTATGGCTACACCTTC	many	TRBV12-3/TRBV12-4	TRBJ1-2	-
CASSQDPPDRTVGYEQYF	TGCGCCAGCAGCCAAGACCCCCCGGACCGGACGGTAGGCTACGAGCAGTACTTC	-	TRBV4-1	TRBJ2-7	-
CASSQDRGPWDEQFF	TGTGCCAGCAGTCAGGACAGGGGTCCGTGGGATGAGCAGTTCTTC	many	TRBV12-3/TRBV12-4	TRBJ2-1	TRBD1
CASSPDPNYGYTF	TGTGCCAGCAGCCCGGACCCCAACTATGGCTACACCTTC	many	TRBV3-1	TRBJ1-2	-
CASRDSLFEAFF	TGTGCCAGCAGGGACAGCCTCTTTGAAGCTTTCTTT	-	TRBV2	TRBJ1-1	-
CASTFGVVDTEAFF	TGTGCCAGCACCTTCGGGGTAGTAGACACTGAAGCTTTCTTT	many	TRBV12-3/TRBV12-4	TRBJ1-1	-
CAWRADWRYLF	TGTGCCTGGAGGGCCGACTGGCGATATCTCTTT	-	TRBV30	TRBJ1-4	-
CASSGPRGGGREETQYF	TGTGCCAGCAGCGGACCTAGGGGGGGGGGCCGGGAAGAGACCCAGTACTTC	-	TRBV11-2	TRBJ2-5	-
CASSVDRTSYNSPLHF	TGTGCCAGCAGCGTGGACAGGACCTCCTATAATTCACCCCTCCACTTT	many	TRBV5-1	TRBJ1-6	TRBD1
CASSPITGPYGYTF	TGTGCCAGCAGTCCGATCACAGGGCCCTATGGCTACACCTTC	few	TRBV3-1	TRBJ1-2	-
CAIRTGSSGNTIYF	TGTGCCATCAGGACAGGGAGCTCTGGAAACACCATATATTTT	-	TRBV10-3	TRBJ1-3	TRBD1
CASGPRGNTIYF	TGTGCCAGCGGACCTCGAGGAAACACCATATATTTT	-	TRBV7-9	TRBJ1-3	-
CASSLTGLESEQYF	TGCGCCAGCAGCCTGACAGGGCTCGAATCCGAGCAGTACTTC	many	TRBV5-1	TRBJ2-7	TRBD1
CASSPSRDSVFYGYTF	TGTGCCAGCAGCCCCTCACGGGACAGCGTTTTCTATGGCTACACCTTC	many	TRBV11-2	TRBJ1-2	TRBD1
CASSLVADEQYF	TGCGCCAGCAGCTTGGTGGCAGATGAGCAGTACTTC	-	TRBV5-1	TRBJ2-7	-
CASSFPPGTEAFF	TGTGCCAGCAGCTTCCCTCCGGGCACTGAAGCTTTCTTT	many	TRBV7-9	TRBJ1-1	-
CASRSNRGGNTEAFF	TGTGCCAGCAGAAGTAATCGGGGGGGGAACACTGAAGCTTTCTTT	many	TRBV6-1	TRBJ1-1	-
CASSIRGQGTEAFF	TGTGCCAGTAGTATTCGGGGGCAGGGCACTGAAGCTTTCTTT	few	TRBV19	TRBJ1-1	-
CASSFKYSGGAGADEQYF	TGTGCCAGCAGCTTTAAATATAGCGGGGGGGCCGGCGCCGACGAGCAGTACTTC	many	TRBV7-8	TRBJ2-7	TRBD2
CASSAGRAQETQYF	TGCGCCAGCAGCGCTGGACGGGCCCAAGAGACCCAGTACTTC	once	TRBV5-1	TRBJ2-5	-
CASSQPGLAGADTQYF	TGCGCCAGCAGCCAACCGGGACTAGCGGGGGCAGATACGCAGTATTTT	-	TRBV4-1	TRBJ2-3	TRBD2
CAWSVITGAEAFF	TGTGCCTGGAGTGTAATCACAGGGGCTGAAGCTTTCTTT	many	TRBV30	TRBJ1-1	TRBD1
CASSPLTGAGAKNIQYF	TGCGCCAGCAGCCCCTTGACAGGGGCAGGAGCCAAAAACATTCAGTACTTC	few	TRBV4-1	TRBJ2-4	TRBD1
CASSLGTGLANIQYF	TGTGCCAGCAGTTTGGGGACAGGGCTAGCAAACATTCAGTACTTC	many	TRBV12-3/TRBV12-4	TRBJ2-4	TRBD1
CASSMAGGLDQPQHF	TGTGCCAGTAGTATGGCAGGGGGTTTGGATCAGCCCCAGCATTTT	-	TRBV19	TRBJ1-5	TRBD1
CSASSPGQGSYEQYF	TGCAGTGCTAGTTCCCCGGGACAGGGCTCCTACGAGCAGTACTTC	-	TRBV20-1	TRBJ2-7	TRBD1
CASSLRLNYEQYF	TGTGCCAGCAGCTTACGGCTGAACTACGAGCAGTACTTC	many	TRBV11-2	TRBJ2-7	-
CASSQRVVNSPLHF	TGTGCCAGCAGCCAAAGGGTGGTGAATTCACCCCTCCACTTT	few	TRBV3-1	TRBJ1-6	-
CASSLGTTGGSNQPQHF	TGTGCCAGCAGCTTAGGAACTACAGGGGGCTCAAATCAGCCCCAGCATTTT	many	TRBV11-2	TRBJ1-5	TRBD1
CASSEALRGDEQFF	TGTGCCAGCAGTGAAGCGCTTCGGGGGGATGAGCAGTTCTTC	-	TRBV6-1	TRBJ2-1	TRBD2
CASSSRTSGGTSSYEQYF	TGTGCCAGCAGCTCGAGGACTAGCGGGGGGACCAGCTCCTACGAGCAGTACTTC	many	TRBV7-8	TRBJ2-7	TRBD2
CASSFMTGGGYTF	TGTGCCAGCAGTTTTATGACAGGAGGTGGCTACACCTTC	few	TRBV12-3/TRBV12-4	TRBJ1-2	-
CASSLWTSQETQYF	TGTGCCAGCAGTCTATGGACATCCCAAGAGACCCAGTACTTC	-	TRBV5-5	TRBJ2-5	-
CASSLAAGGNTIYF	TGTGCCAGCAGCTTAGCGGCAGGGGGAAACACCATATATTTT	many	TRBV7-9	TRBJ1-3	-
CASSSLTSGGTTSTDTQYF	TGTGCCAGCAGTTCACTGACTAGCGGGGGGACAACTAGCACAGATACGCAGTATTTT	many	TRBV27	TRBJ2-3	TRBD2
CASRRRPGQMNTEAFF	TGTGCCAGCAGACGACGGCCGGGACAGATGAACACTGAAGCTTTCTTT	-	TRBV6-2/TRBV6-3	TRBJ1-1	TRBD1
CASSRGAKEQFF	TGTGCCAGTAGTCGGGGGGCAAAAGAGCAGTTCTTC	-	TRBV19	TRBJ2-1	-
CASSGRSGGSYNEQFF	TGTGCCAGCAGCGGCAGGAGCGGGGGGTCCTACAATGAGCAGTTCTTC	many	TRBV7-8	TRBJ2-1	TRBD2
CASSPYPGDGTEAFF	TGTGCCAGCTCACCCTATCCAGGGGACGGCACTGAAGCTTTCTTT	many	TRBV18	TRBJ1-1	-
CANSTGLARTDTQYF	TGTGCCAACAGCACAGGACTAGCTCGCACAGATACGCAGTATTTT	-	TRBV28	TRBJ2-3	TRBD2
CSARNPGTYEQYF	TGCAGTGCTAGAAACCCGGGGACCTACGAGCAGTACTTC	few	TRBV20-1	TRBJ2-7	-
CASSQAPRDLEQYF	TGCGCCAGCAGCCAAGCCCCCAGAGACCTCGAGCAGTACTTC	-	TRBV4-1	TRBJ2-7	-
CSVSRQLNTEAFF	TGCAGCGTATCGAGACAGTTGAACACTGAAGCTTTCTTT	many	TRBV29-1	TRBJ1-1	-
CASSQDYSSYNSPPHF	TGCGCCAGCAGCCAAGACTACAGCTCCTATAATTCACCCCCCCACTTT	-	TRBV4-1	TRBJ1-6	-